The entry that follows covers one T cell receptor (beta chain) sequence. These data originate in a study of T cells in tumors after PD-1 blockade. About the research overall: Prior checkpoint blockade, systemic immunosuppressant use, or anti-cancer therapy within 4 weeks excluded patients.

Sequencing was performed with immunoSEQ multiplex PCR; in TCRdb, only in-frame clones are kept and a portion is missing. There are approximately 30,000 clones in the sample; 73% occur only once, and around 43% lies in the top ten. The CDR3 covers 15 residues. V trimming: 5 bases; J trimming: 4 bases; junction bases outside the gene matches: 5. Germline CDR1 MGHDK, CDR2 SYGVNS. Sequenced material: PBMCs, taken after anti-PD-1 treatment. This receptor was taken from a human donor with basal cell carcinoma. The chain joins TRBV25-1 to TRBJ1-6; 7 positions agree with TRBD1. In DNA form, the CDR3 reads TGTGCCAGCAGTCCGGGACAGAGATATAATTCACCCCTCCACTTT. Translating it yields CASSPGQRYNSPLHF. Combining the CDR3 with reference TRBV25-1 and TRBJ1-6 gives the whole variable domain EADIYQTPRYLVIGTGKKITLECSQTMGHDKMYWYQQDPGMELHLIHYSYGVNSTEKGDLSSESTVSRIRTEHFPLTLESARPSHTSQYLCASSPGQRYNSPLHFGNGTRLTVT.